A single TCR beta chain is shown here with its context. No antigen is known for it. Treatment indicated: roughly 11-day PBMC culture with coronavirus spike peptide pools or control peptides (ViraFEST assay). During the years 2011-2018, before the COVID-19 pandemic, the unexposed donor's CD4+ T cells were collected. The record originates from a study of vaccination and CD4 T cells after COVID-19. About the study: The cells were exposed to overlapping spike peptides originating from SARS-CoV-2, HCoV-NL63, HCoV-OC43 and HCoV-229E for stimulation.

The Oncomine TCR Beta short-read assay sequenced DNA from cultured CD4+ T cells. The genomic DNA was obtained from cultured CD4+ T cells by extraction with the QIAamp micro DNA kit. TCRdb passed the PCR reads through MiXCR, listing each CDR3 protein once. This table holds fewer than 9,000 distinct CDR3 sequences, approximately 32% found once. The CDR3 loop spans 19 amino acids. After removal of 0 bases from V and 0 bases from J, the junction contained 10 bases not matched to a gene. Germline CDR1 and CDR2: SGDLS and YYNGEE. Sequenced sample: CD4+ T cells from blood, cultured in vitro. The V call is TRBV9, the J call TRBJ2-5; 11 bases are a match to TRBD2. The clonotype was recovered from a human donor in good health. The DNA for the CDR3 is TGTGCCAGCAGCGTAGGAAGCCTGACTAGCGGGGACCACCAAGAGACCCAGTACTTC. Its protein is CASSVGSLTSGDHQETQYF.